The 5 T cell receptor beta chains listed next were all sequenced from one sample in a study of regulatory T cells in long-lasting Graves disease. Specified time point: newly diagnosed GD, antithyroid drugs for less than 3 months. PBMCs were the source of the RNA used for TCR sequencing. Arm-PCR of CDR3 regions and iRepertoire HTBI primers were used to build TCR beta libraries. TCRdb re-analysed the multiplex PCR reads in MiXCR, keeping a single row per CDR3 protein. This table has 530,000 or so distinct CDR3 sequences, about 16% appearing once. The same data also contributed to another study, on T cells in Graves' hyperthyroidism and ophthalmopathy.

The material was peripheral blood mononuclear cells (PBMCs), obtained at new diagnosis, from a patient treated with antithyroid drugs. All receptors derive from a young man with Graves disease.

The V call is TRBV9, the J call TRBJ1-1; 7 bases line up with TRBD1. The CDR3 is made up of 15 amino acids. Trimming at V came to 4 bases and at J to 4 bases, leaving 10 bases not matched to a gene. The germline gives CDR1 SGDLS, CDR2 YYNGEE. The CDR3 protein is CASSPRAGGSTEAFF. The DNA for the CDR3 is TGTGCCAGCAGCCCGCGAGCAGGGGGGAGCACTGAAGCTTTCTTT.

Notes on this clonotype: A much larger clone differs from this one at a single base, so this may be a read error. The chain carries TRBV11-2 and TRBJ1-2; D is ambiguous. CDR3 length: 11 amino acids. The germline gives CDR1 SGHAT, CDR2 FQNNGV. The CDR3 sequence: CASSFLGGCTF. The CDR3 DNA follows: TGTGCCAGCAGCTTTCTTGGAGGCTGCACCTTC.

The CDR3 loop is CASSSGTGGVHEQYF. As DNA, the CDR3 is TGTGCCAGCAGTTCGGGGACAGGGGGTGTACACGAGCAGTACTTC. The rearrangement links TRBV28 to TRBJ2-7, with TRBD1 matching 11 bases. Germline V gives CDR1 MDHEN, CDR2 SYDVKM. The CDR3 loop spans 15 amino acids. Trimming took 4 bases from V and 5 from J; bases not matched to a gene: 7.

This clonotype was observed a handful of times. The chain uses TRBV5-1 and TRBJ2-3, with TRBD1 matching over 7 bases. The CDR3 is 14 amino acids. After removal of 7 bases from V and 2 bases from J, the junction contained 7 bases not matched to a gene. Germline V gene lookup returns CDR1 SGHRS and CDR2 YFSETQ. The CDR3 reads CASARTGSTDTQYF. The CDR3 DNA follows: TGCGCCAGCGCCCGGACAGGCTCCACAGATACGCAGTATTTT.

There are a few counts of this clonotype. A junction boundary mismatches the germline segment, possibly from a read error. The J gene is TRBJ2-1, the V gene TRBV27; either TRBD1 or TRBD2 may fit D (7 bases each). The DNA end favors TRBJ2-5, so the J call may be wrong. Germline V lookup: CDR1 MNHEY, CDR2 SMNVEV (reference sequence). The CDR3 length is 15 residues. For the CDR3, the DNA is TGTGCCGGCAGGGGGGCTAACGGGGGGAAAGAGACCCAGTACTTC. Amino acids: CAGRGANGGKETQYF.